A single sample is the source of the 18 T cell receptor beta chains below, sequenced in a study of blood T cell repertoires in COVID-19 (TCRdb year 2020). Preparation of the library involved the immunoSEQ multiplex PCR assay. What TCRdb holds here is the immuneACCESS table cut down to in-frame rearrangements. Part of the clones is not present; checked against another copy, under half of the missing clones reflect an unresolved V gene, and the others are unexplained. The sample profile shows around 170,000 clones; about nine tenths of them were found once. The leading ten clones occupy around 25% of the sample. The specimen was peripheral blood. The receptors derive from a man aged 55 to 70 with acute or convalescent COVID-19.

The chain joins TRBV2 to TRBJ1-5; no clear D gene. CDR3 length: 13 amino acids. CDR1 is SNHLY and CDR2 is FYNNEI in the germline V gene. Trimming took off 2 bases at V and 7 bases at J, with 9 bases between the two ends. The CDR3 is CASSETTKQPQHF. CDR3 DNA: TGTGCCAGCAGTGAAACTACTAAACAGCCCCAGCATTTT.

The chain employs TRBV28 and TRBJ1-2; D gene ambiguous. V dropped 3 bases and J dropped 4 bases, with 15 bases sitting between them. The CDR3 is 15 residues long. From germline, CDR1 is MDHEN and CDR2 SYDVKM. DNA for the CDR3: TGTGCCAGCAGTTTCGGCGGGCCAACTGCCTATGGCTACACCTTC. Its translation is CASSFGGPTAYGYTF.

This CDR3 reads CASSFGQGYEQYF. CDR3 nucleotide sequence: TGTGCCAGCAGCTTTGGACAGGGCTACGAGCAGTACTTC. The chain employs TRBV7-2 and TRBJ2-7; TRBD1 aligns across 8 bases. V gave up 3 bases and J gave up 3 bases; unmatched junction bases: 1. The CDR3 runs 13 residues. In germline, CDR1 is SGHTA, CDR2 FQGNSA.

The chain combines TRBV19 with TRBJ2-6; D not resolved. CDR3 length: 14 residues. The germline V gene has CDR1 LNHDA and CDR2 SQIVND (reference sequence). The V and J ends lost 5 bases and 0 bases respectively, with 5 bases between them. CDR3 loop: CASSAGSGANVLTF. The CDR3 nucleotides read TGTGCCAGTAGTGCAGGCTCTGGGGCCAACGTCCTGACTTTC.

The V and J genes are TRBV19 and TRBJ1-2, with 7 bases aligning to TRBD1. Germline V lookup: CDR1 LNHDA, CDR2 SQIVND (reference sequence). J lost 3 bases, V lost 7 bases, and 17 bases had no gene match. The CDR3 length is 17 residues. CDR3 residues: CASTNPWAGQGDYGYTF. The CDR3 nucleotides read TGTGCCAGTACCAACCCCTGGGCAGGCCAGGGGGACTATGGCTACACCTTC.

At least ten counts were recorded for this clone. The chain recombines TRBV7-2 with TRBJ2-7; 10 bases are shared with TRBD2. Germline CDR1 SGHTA, CDR2 FQGNSA. V gave up 1 base and J gave up 4 bases; unmatched junction bases: 7. The CDR3 consists of 16 residues. In nucleotides, the CDR3 is TGTGCCAGCAGCTTAGGCCGCCGGACTAGCGGATACGAGCAGTACTTC. It codes for CASSLGRRTSGYEQYF.

This sequence joins TRBV19 and TRBJ1-2; 9 bases map to TRBD1. The V gene end was trimmed by 6 bases and the J gene end by 8 bases; junction bases not matched to a gene: 7. Germline CDR1 and CDR2: LNHDA and SQIVND (reference sequence). The CDR3 loop spans 13 amino acids. CDR3 bases: TGTGCCAGTAGCCCCGGGACAGGGTTCGGCTACACCTTC. This encodes CASSPGTGFGYTF.

Only a few counts were recorded for this clone. This chain uses TRBV3-1 (or the pseudogene TRBV3-2) with TRBJ2-1; 11 bases are a match to TRBD1. From germline, CDR1 is LGHDT and CDR2 YNNKEL (reference sequence). J was trimmed by 6 bases and V by 2 bases; bases with no gene match: 6. The CDR3 contains 16 residues. CDR3 amino acids: CASSQRPGTGGNEQFF. The CDR3 DNA is TGTGCCAGCAGCCAAAGGCCGGGGACAGGGGGCAATGAGCAGTTCTTC.

The chain employs TRBV20-1 and TRBJ2-3; D is possibly TRBD2 (5 bases). The length of the CDR3 is 13 residues. V was trimmed by 3 bases and J by 2 bases, leaving 9 bases between them. Per germline, CDR1 DFQATT and CDR2 SNEGSKA (reference sequence). CDR3 residues: CSASGGNTDTQYF. In nucleotides, the CDR3 is TGCAGTGCTAGTGGAGGAAACACAGATACGCAGTATTTT.

The genes are TRBV19 and TRBJ2-1; a possible D gene is TRBD2 (5 bases). The V end was cut by 3 bases, the J end by 2 bases, with 5 bases between. This CDR3 spans 13 amino acids. Germline V CDR1 and CDR2: LNHDA, SQIVND (reference sequence). CDR3 DNA: TGTGCCAGTAGTATCGGGACCTACAATGAGCAGTTCTTC. The encoded protein is CASSIGTYNEQFF.

The V and J genes are TRBV6-5 and TRBJ2-7; no definite D call. Germline V gene sequence: CDR1 MNHEY, CDR2 SVGAGI. The CDR3 runs 11 residues. Trimming took 7 bases from V and 7 from J, leaving 11 bases between them. Here the CDR3 DNA reads TGTGCCAGCACTAGAGATGGGGAGCAGTACTTC. Its protein product is CASTRDGEQYF.

The chain uses TRBV6-2 or TRBV6-3 and TRBJ2-1; 8 bases fit TRBD2. Unmatched junction bases numbered 13, after V lost 4 bases and J lost 5 bases. Germline V gene data show CDR1 as MNHEY and CDR2 as SVGEGT. The CDR3 consists of 17 residues. Here the CDR3 DNA reads TGTGCCAGCAGTTTCCGGGGGGGCAGGGTGTTCCACAATGAGCAGTTCTTC. Translation: CASSFRGGRVFHNEQFF.

The chain is built from TRBV10-3 and TRBJ1-2; TRBD1 matches at 9 bases. Germline trimming cut 4 bases from V and 8 bases from J; bases unmatched to any gene: 8. The CDR3 has 14 residues. Germline V gives CDR1 ENHRY, CDR2 SYGVKD. The CDR3 here is CAISADRGMDGYTF. Written as DNA, the CDR3 is TGTGCCATCAGTGCGGACAGGGGAATGGACGGCTACACCTTC.

This rearrangement joins TRBV5-1 to TRBJ2-3; tentative D call: TRBD2 (6 bases). This CDR3 spans 14 amino acids. CDR1 is SGHRS and CDR2 is YFSETQ in the germline V gene. Trimming removed 0 bases from V and 4 bases from J, with 9 bases in between. CDR3 amino acids: CASSLEGTADTQYF. The CDR3 DNA is TGCGCCAGCAGCTTGGAGGGGACTGCAGATACGCAGTATTTT.

CDR3 in amino acids: CASSPRGLAGGEEQYF. The CDR3 region has the DNA TGTGCCAGCTCACCACGCGGACTAGCGGGAGGGGAAGAGCAGTACTTC. The chain has TRBV18 and TRBJ2-7; 15 bases align to TRBD2. V was pared by 1 base and J by 7 bases, with 5 bases of the junction left unmatched. Germline V gene sequence: CDR1 KGHSH, CDR2 LQKENI. CDR3 length equals 16 residues.

The table lists this clone with a count of one. J is TRBJ2-3 and V is TRBV27; D gene ambiguous. CDR1 and CDR2 from the germline V gene are MNHEY and SMNVEV (reference sequence). The germline V and J ends were trimmed by 8 bases and 5 bases, with 8 bases remaining between them. The CDR3 spans 11 residues. CDR3 amino acids: CASARGDTQYF. CDR3 nucleotide sequence: TGTGCCAGCGCGCGTGGAGATACGCAGTATTTT.

The chain links TRBV7-9 to TRBJ1-2; D may be TRBD1 (5 bases). CDR3 length: 15 residues. The V gene lost 3 bases and the J gene lost 3 bases, with 14 bases spanning the gap. In germline, CDR1 is SEHNR, CDR2 FQNEAQ (reference sequence). As DNA, the CDR3 is TGTGCCAGCAGCTTCACTCAGGGTGGAGACTATGGCTACACCTTC. The encoded protein is CASSFTQGGDYGYTF. Supplemented by reference TRBV7-9 and TRBJ1-2, the full variable domain reads DTGVSQNPRHKITKRGQNVTFRCDPISEHNRLYWYRQTLGQGPEFLTYFQNEAQLEKSRLLSDRFSAERPKGSFSTLEIQRTEQGDSAMYLCASSFTQGGDYGYTFGSGTRLTVV.

This chain links TRBV6-6 with TRBJ2-5; a possible D gene is TRBD2 (7 bases). Germline V gene lookup returns CDR1 MNHNY and CDR2 SVGAGI (reference sequence). Trimming cost V 5 bases and J 0 bases, with 22 bases left between them. The CDR3 is made up of 18 amino acids. The CDR3 is CASSPILGGGGYQETQYF. The CDR3 DNA follows: TGTGCCAGCAGTCCCATCCTAGGAGGGGGGGGGTACCAAGAGACCCAGTACTTC.